This TCR beta chain comes out of a study of T cell responses to AZD1222 COVID-19 vaccine. Notes on the study in general: Scientists sampled the repertoires only once the peak T cell response had passed. Vaccine-associated CD4 TCRs ranged over spike, dominating at 160-218 and 743-854.

With respect to this clone: Antigen: not known.

The CDR3 extends over 14 amino acids. Trimming shortened V by 8 bases and J by 0 bases, and 10 bases separated the two germline ends. From germline, CDR1 is KGHSH and CDR2 LQKENI. Produced via immunoSEQ multiplex PCR; TCRdb's table is partial and in-frame only. The table lists 150,000 to 160,000 clones, 80% to 90% of them singletons. Sequencing used peripheral blood, obtained 28 days after the second AZD1222 dose. The origin of this receptor is an adult who received the AZD1222 COVID-19 vaccine. The V call is TRBV18, the J call TRBJ1-4; weak D call: TRBD1 (6 bases). CDR3 nucleotide sequence: TGTGCCAGCCAACAGGGCGCAACTAATGAAAAACTGTTTTTT. Amino acid sequence: CASQQGATNEKLFF.